This TCR beta chain is from a study of blood T cells in healthy people across ages. It was with a sample-barcoded 5' primer and a J-beta primer mix that a second PCR of roughly 7 to 12 cycles was run. The template-switch adaptor, which had 12 random nucleotides, put a tag on each cDNA molecule. TCRdb re-called the 5' RACE reads with MiXCR, one entry per CDR3 protein. The table lists 1.2 million to 1.5 million distinct CDR3 sequences, 55% to 75% of them singletons. Healthy Russian Caucasian donors spanned ages roughly 6 to 100 years. Researchers isolated at least 6.5 million PBMCs per sample. Germline loops: CDR1 MGHRA, CDR2 YSYEKL. The CDR3 has 17 residues. The ends lost 1 base at V and 6 bases at J; junction bases unmatched: 7. Only a few counts were recorded for this clonotype. Its antigen is still unknown. Study findings and constraints: Long-lived donors carried more naive CD4+ cells and greater diversity than aged donors.

The sample comprised blood. The TCR comes from a man aged 18 to 29 in good health. This chain connects TRBV4-1 to TRBJ2-2, with TRBD2 matching 11 bases. The CDR3 DNA reads as TGCGCCAGCAGCCAAGTTTTTAGCGGGAGGGCCGCCGGGGAGCTGTTTTTT. Translated: CASSQVFSGRAAGELFF.